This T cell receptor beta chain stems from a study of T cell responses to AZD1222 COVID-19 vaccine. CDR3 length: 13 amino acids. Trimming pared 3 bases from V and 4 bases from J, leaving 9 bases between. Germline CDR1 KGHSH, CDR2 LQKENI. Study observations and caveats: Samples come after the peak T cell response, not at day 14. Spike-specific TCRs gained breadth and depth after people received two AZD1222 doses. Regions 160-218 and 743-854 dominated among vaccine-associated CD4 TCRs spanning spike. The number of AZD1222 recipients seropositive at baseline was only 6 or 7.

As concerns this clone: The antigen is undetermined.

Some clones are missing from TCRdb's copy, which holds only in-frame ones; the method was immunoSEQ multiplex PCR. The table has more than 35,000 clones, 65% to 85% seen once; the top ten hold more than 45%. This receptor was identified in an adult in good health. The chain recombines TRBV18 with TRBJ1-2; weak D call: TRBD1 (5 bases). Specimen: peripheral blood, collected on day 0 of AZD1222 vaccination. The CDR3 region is CASSPGQVYGYTF. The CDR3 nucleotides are TGTGCCAGCTCACCGGGGCAGGTCTATGGCTACACCTTC.